This T cell receptor beta chain was documented in a study of radiation and T cells in renal cell carcinoma. Study-wide points: In blood, top tumor clones expanded by 2 weeks, shrinking by 4.

V was cut by 6 bases and J by 6 bases, with 27 bases left in between. CDR1 is SNHLY and CDR2 is FYNNEI in the germline V gene. The CDR3 has 18 amino acids. The data were produced by immunoSEQ multiplex PCR, yet TCRdb's version contains in-frame clones alone and is incomplete. This table has 70,000 to 95,000 clones, about four fifths appearing once. For this clone: Antigen unknown.

The time point is: baseline pretreatment blood. Treatment of the sample: 15 Gy SBRT to primary tumor, nephrectomy 4 weeks later. The rearrangement links TRBV2 to TRBJ2-1; maybe TRBD2 (7 bases). The receptor was isolated from a man aged 60 to 69 with renal cell carcinoma. Material: blood, obtained from a patient whose treatment included radiotherapy and nephrectomy. In DNA form, the CDR3 reads TGTGCCAGCAGAGCGGGGCCACGGGCCTCTCGGACAGTCAATGAGCAGTTCTTC. This encodes CASRAGPRASRTVNEQFF.